The source of this TCR beta chain is a study of tumor-infiltrating lymphocytes in primary liver carcinoma. Whole-study context: Staging of the tumors gave T1-T3 N0M0, with widths of roughly 4.2 to 11 cm.

Findings and limits, study-wide: Lesser overlap characterized tumor-adjacent and tumor-blood pairs relative to tumor region pairs.

About this clonotype itself: What it binds is not known.

With a constant-region primer, TCR beta cDNA was made from about 0.55 ug of total RNA. ARM-PCR was slightly modified, and three nested multiplex PCR rounds with it gave rise to the TCR beta libraries. The first two PCR rounds used TRBV1-TRBV30 forward primers with a C-beta reverse primer, nine to eleven cycles each. One entry per CDR3 protein, called by TCRdb with MiXCR from the multiplex PCR reads. The sample lists 330,000 or so distinct CDR3 sequences, roughly 61% seen once, with under 8.5% in the top ten. This CDR3 region has 13 residues. Germline CDR1 is GTSNPN and CDR2 is SVGIG (reference sequence). The ends were cut back, 5 bases at V and 6 bases at J, with 16 bases in the middle. Germline DNA was also extracted, and blood RNA was taken from unsorted whole blood.

The J gene is TRBJ1-1, the V gene TRBV30; D ambiguous. Sequencing used peripheral blood. This receptor was taken from a man aged 40-49 years with primary liver carcinoma and hepatitis B virus infection. CDR3 protein: CAWVKGYWPEAFF. Here the CDR3 DNA reads TGTGCCTGGGTGAAGGGCTATTGGCCTGAAGCTTTCTTT.